A single sample is the source of the 12 T cell receptor beta chains below, sequenced in a study of T cells in narcolepsy. The repertoire was sequenced with immunoSEQ multiplex PCR; TCRdb's copy has only in-frame clones and lacks some. Altogether 25,000 to 35,000 clones are present, around 75% being singletons, with the ten largest covering approximately 1%. The source material was CD45RA- memory CD4+ T cells from PBMCs. These receptors were collected from a human donor with narcolepsy.

Only a few counts were recorded for this clone. The J gene is TRBJ2-7, the V gene TRBV7-3; TRBD1 aligns across 7 bases. The CDR3 has 15 amino acids. Germline-derived CDR1 and CDR2 are SGHTA and FQGTGA. Trimming removed 1 base from V and 1 base from J; junction bases left unmatched: 4. The chain's CDR3 is CASSLMVGQSYEQYF. In DNA, the CDR3 is TGTGCCAGCAGCTTAATGGTGGGACAGTCCTACGAGCAGTACTTC.

J is TRBJ2-2 and V is TRBV18, with D unresolved. The CDR3 length is 13 residues. Trimming shortened V by 0 bases and J by 1 base, and 0 bases separated the two germline ends. CDR1 and CDR2 (germline): KGHSH, LQKENI. CDR3 nucleotide sequence: TGTGCCAGCTCACCACCGAACACCGGGGAGCTGTTTTTT. Protein sequence: CASSPPNTGELFF.

V and J are TRBV14 and TRBJ2-5; 10 bases agree with TRBD2. The CDR3 covers 19 residues. Looked up from germline, CDR1 is SGHDN and CDR2 is FVKESK. J gave up 1 base and V 0 bases, and 11 bases lay outside the gene matches. The CDR3 loop is CASSQDHRASGSVQETQYF. For the CDR3, the DNA is TGTGCCAGCAGCCAAGATCATCGGGCTAGCGGGAGCGTCCAAGAGACCCAGTACTTC.

The chain has TRBV7-8 and TRBJ1-1; D unresolved. Trimming removed 3 bases at V and 4 bases at J, with 15 bases between. Per the germline V gene, CDR1 is SGHVS and CDR2 is FQNEAQ. The CDR3 has 15 residues. The CDR3 bases are TGTGCCAGCAGCTTCAGGACCGCTGTGGGCACTGAAGCTTTCTTT. Translation: CASSFRTAVGTEAFF. Full variable domain (rest looked up from reference TRBV7-8 and TRBJ1-1): GAGVSQSPRYKVAKRGQDVALRCDPISGHVSLFWYQQALGQGPEFLTYFQNEAQLDKSGLPSDRFFAERPEGSVSTLKIQRTQQEDSAVYLCASSFRTAVGTEAFFGQGTRLTVV.

This clone has more than one count but fewer than ten. CDR3 coding DNA: TGTGCCAGCAGCCAGACGCCCCAGGTGGGCTACACCTTC. This codes for CASSQTPQVGYTF. The chain couples TRBV11-2 to TRBJ1-2, with D unresolved. V was cut by 5 bases and J by 8 bases, with 15 bases left in between. Per the germline V gene, CDR1 is SGHAT and CDR2 is FQNNGV. The CDR3 runs 13 residues.

The chain carries TRBV28 and TRBJ2-5; tentative D call: TRBD1 (5 bases). Germline CDR1 is MDHEN and CDR2 is SYDVKM. V was clipped by 6 bases and J by 3 bases, with 20 bases between them. This CDR3 region has 16 residues. CDR3 loop: CASSHYLSQGEETQYF. CDR3 DNA: TGTGCCAGCAGCCACTACTTAAGCCAGGGTGAAGAGACCCAGTACTTC.

V gene TRBV5-4 combines with J gene TRBJ2-1; 11 bases agree with TRBD2. The CDR3 consists of 14 residues. The V gene's germline CDR1 is SGHNT and CDR2 YYREEE (reference sequence). V lost 1 base to trimming and J lost 9 bases; unmatched junction nucleotides: 3. CDR3 nucleotides: TGTGCCAGCAGCTTGCGGCTAGCGGGAGGTGAGCAGTTCTTC. This translates into CASSLRLAGGEQFF.

The genes are TRBV4-2 and TRBJ1-5; 10 bases are shared with TRBD1. Germline V gene data show CDR1 as LGHNA and CDR2 as YNFKEQ. V was clipped by 4 bases and J by 7 bases; unmatched bases: 4. This CDR3 is built from 14 residues. The CDR3 sequence: CASSLGTGDQPQHF. The CDR3 bases are TGTGCCAGCAGCCTCGGGACAGGGGACCAGCCCCAGCATTTT.

This chain links TRBV4-3 with TRBJ2-1; no clear D. V lost 3 bases to trimming and J lost 8 bases, with 14 bases between them. The CDR3 totals 14 residues. Germline V gene sequence: CDR1 LGHNA, CDR2 YSLEER. The CDR3 DNA reads TGCGCCAGCAGCCACCAGCGAGCTGGAGATGAGCAGTTCTTC. It yields the protein CASSHQRAGDEQFF.

The chain's CDR3 is CASRGQGNTGELFF. In nucleotides, the CDR3 is TGTGCCAGCAGGGGACAGGGTAACACCGGGGAGCTGTTTTTT. This sequence joins TRBV18 and TRBJ2-2; TRBD1 matches at 9 bases. The V segment lost 8 bases and the J segment 2 bases; nucleotides outside the gene matches: 3. Germline V CDR1 and CDR2: KGHSH, LQKENI. The CDR3 totals 14 residues. The whole variable domain, remainder taken from reference TRBV18 and TRBJ2-2, is NAGVMQNPRHLVRRRGQEARLRCSPMKGHSHVYWYRQLPEEGLKFMVYLQKENIIDESGMPKERFSAEFPKEGPSILRIQQVVRGDSAAYFCASRGQGNTGELFFGEGSRLTVL.

This chain connects TRBV29-1 to TRBJ2-3, with 7 bases aligning to TRBD1. The germline CDR1 and CDR2 sequences are SQVTM and ANQGSEA. The V gene end was trimmed by 3 bases and the J gene end by 5 bases; junction bases not matched to a gene: 14. This CDR3 comprises 16 residues. The CDR3 is CSVEDRFSGSGDTQYF. The CDR3 nucleotides read TGCAGCGTTGAGGACAGGTTCTCGGGTTCGGGAGATACGCAGTATTTT.

This chain uses TRBV29-1 with TRBJ2-1; TRBD1 matches 7 bases. The CDR3 consists of 13 residues. The germline CDR1 and CDR2 sequences are SQVTM and ANQGSEA. V lost 7 bases and J lost 9; bases outside the gene matches: 12. The CDR3 bases are TGCAGCGCCGGGGACAGAGCTTTGGGTGAGCAGTTCTTC. Its translation is CSAGDRALGEQFF.